The sequence of this T cell receptor beta chain was determined in a study of blood T cells in healthy people across ages. Combining a sample-barcoded 5' primer with a J-beta primer mix, a second PCR ran for about 6 to 12 cycles. TCRdb analysed the 5' RACE reads with MiXCR anew, one entry per CDR3 protein. The sample has more than 900,000 distinct CDR3 sequences; almost 30% are singletons. This clonotype was detected ten times or more. The CDR3 has 17 residues. Germline CDR1 MDHEN, CDR2 SYDVKM. The ends were cut back, 3 bases at V and 2 bases at J, with 19 bases in the middle. These data also featured in a second study, about T cells of mothers and their children.

J is TRBJ2-5 and V is TRBV28, with D tentatively TRBD1 or TRBD2 (5 bases each). The sample comprised blood. The receptor was isolated from a woman between 40 and 55 years old in good health. CDR3 sequence (DNA): TGTGCCAGCAGTTTGGTCTTTTTAAGGGACGGTCAAGAGACCCAGTACTTC. Its protein is CASSLVFLRDGQETQYF.